This entry features one T cell receptor beta chain sequence. This sample was taken from a study of blood T cell repertoires in COVID-19. Study background: Whether acute or convalescent, the COVID-19 samples came from the United States, Italy and Spain.

This CDR3 comprises 15 residues. With 3 bases clipped from V and 7 bases from J, the junction kept 3 bases outside the gene matches. Germline loops: CDR1 SNHLY, CDR2 FYNNEI. Generated by immunoSEQ multiplex PCR, the TCRdb table keeps only in-frame clones and is missing some. This table has about 150,000 clones, around three quarters appearing once. The V call is TRBV2, the J call TRBJ1-6; 10 positions match TRBD1. Sequencing was performed on peripheral blood. This TCR came from a man between 60 and 70 years old with acute or convalescent COVID-19. The CDR3 spells CASSEGQGTNSPLHF. The CDR3 DNA is TGTGCCAGCAGTGAGGGACAGGGGACCAATTCACCCCTCCACTTT.